This T cell receptor (beta chain) was obtained from a study of blood T cells in healthy people across ages. RNA extraction gave at least 5.5 micrograms of total RNA per sample. Trimming removed 10 bases from V and 7 bases from J, with 14 bases in between. The germline V gene has CDR1 MNHEY and CDR2 SVGAGI. CDR3 length: 11 amino acids. This clonotype has ten or more counts. Through a sample-barcoded 5' primer and a J-beta primer mix, a second PCR was run for roughly 7 to 11 cycles. TCRdb processed the 5' RACE reads anew with MiXCR; each CDR3 protein has one entry. The repertoire holds about 1.7 million distinct CDR3 sequences, with under 30% as singletons.

The chain has TRBV6-5 and TRBJ2-7; no clear D. The specimen was blood. The clonotype was recovered from a woman aged 25 to 39 in good health. CDR3: CATRWGREQYF. In nucleotides, the CDR3 is TGTGCCACCCGGTGGGGTCGGGAGCAGTACTTC.